One T cell receptor (beta chain) is described in this entry. The antigen remains undetermined. The sample comes from a study of T-cell memory formation after mild COVID-19. On the study more broadly: TCR clusters were mostly confined to one donor each. Regarding the study as a whole: While clones contracting from day 15 to 85 were balanced between CD4 and CD8, later expanders leaned CD4+. Mainly in CM and EM were contracting CD4+ clones; CD8+ were in EMRA.

Amplification by 5'RACE using constant-segment primers produced TCR alpha and TCR beta cDNA libraries that carried sample barcodes and UMIs. TCRdb analysed the 5' RACE reads with MiXCR anew, one entry per CDR3 protein. Of around 90,000 distinct CDR3 sequences in the sample, 10% to 15% were seen once. V lost 3 bases, J lost 4 bases, and 15 bases lay in between. The CDR3 runs 15 residues. Germline-derived CDR1 and CDR2 are LGHNA and YNFKEQ. The sequenced sample consisted of PBMCs or a T cell subset sorted from them (not recorded which). The TCR was taken from an adult woman who had mild COVID-19 (a few samples of this study predate the infection). Cell type and time point are not known. The rearrangement uses TRBV4-2 and TRBJ1-2, with D uncertain. The CDR3: CASSHPLGDSYGYTF. The CDR3, as DNA: TGTGCCAGCAGCCATCCACTCGGGGATTCCTATGGCTACACCTTC.